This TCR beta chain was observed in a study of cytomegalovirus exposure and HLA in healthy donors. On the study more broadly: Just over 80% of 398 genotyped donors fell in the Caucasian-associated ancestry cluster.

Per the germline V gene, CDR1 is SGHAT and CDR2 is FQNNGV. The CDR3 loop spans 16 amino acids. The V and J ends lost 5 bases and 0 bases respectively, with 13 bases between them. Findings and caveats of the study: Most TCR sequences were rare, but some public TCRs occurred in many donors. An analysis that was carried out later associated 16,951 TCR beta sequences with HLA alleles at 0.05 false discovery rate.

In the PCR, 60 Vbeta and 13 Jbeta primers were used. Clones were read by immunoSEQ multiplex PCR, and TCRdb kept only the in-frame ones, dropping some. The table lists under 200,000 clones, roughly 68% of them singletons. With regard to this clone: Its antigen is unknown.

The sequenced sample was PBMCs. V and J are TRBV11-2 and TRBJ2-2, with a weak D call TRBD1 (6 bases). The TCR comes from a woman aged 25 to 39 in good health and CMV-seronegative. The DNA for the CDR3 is TGTGCCAGCAGCCAAAACAGGGCCGCGAACACCGGGGAGCTGTTTTTT. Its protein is CASSQNRAANTGELFF.